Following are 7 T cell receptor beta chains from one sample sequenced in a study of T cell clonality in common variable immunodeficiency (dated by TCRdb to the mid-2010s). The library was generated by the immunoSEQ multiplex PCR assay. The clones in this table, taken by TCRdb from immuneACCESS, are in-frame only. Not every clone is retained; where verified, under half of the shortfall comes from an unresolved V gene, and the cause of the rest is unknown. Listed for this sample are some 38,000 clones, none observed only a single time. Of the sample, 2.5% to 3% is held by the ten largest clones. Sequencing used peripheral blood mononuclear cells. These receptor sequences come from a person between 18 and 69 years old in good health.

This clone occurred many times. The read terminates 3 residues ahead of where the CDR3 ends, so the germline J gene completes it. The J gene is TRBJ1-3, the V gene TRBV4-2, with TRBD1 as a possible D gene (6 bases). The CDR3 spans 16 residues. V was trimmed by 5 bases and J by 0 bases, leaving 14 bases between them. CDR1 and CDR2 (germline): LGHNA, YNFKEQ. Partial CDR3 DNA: TGTGCCAGCAGCGCGGGGGAAGGGGGCTCTGGAAACACC. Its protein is CASSAGEGGSGNT. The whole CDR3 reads CASSAGEGGSGNTIYF.

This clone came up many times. The CDR3 sequence is CASLGGRFDTQYF. CDR3 bases read: TGTGCCAGCCTCGGCGGGAGGTTCGATACG. V gene TRBV12-3 or TRBV12-4 combines with J gene TRBJ2-3, with 8 bases lining up with TRBD2. Sequencing ends 3 residues short of the CDR3 end; the germline J gene provides the rest. This CDR3 contains 13 residues. J was trimmed by 6 bases and V by 8 bases; bases with no gene match: 7.

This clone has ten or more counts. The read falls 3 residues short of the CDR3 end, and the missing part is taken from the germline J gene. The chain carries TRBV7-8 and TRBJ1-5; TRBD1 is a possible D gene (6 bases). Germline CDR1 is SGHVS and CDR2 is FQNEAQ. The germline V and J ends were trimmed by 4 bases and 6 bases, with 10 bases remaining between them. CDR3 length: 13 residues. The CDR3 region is CASSSRGGQPQHF. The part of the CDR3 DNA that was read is TGTGCCAGCAGCTCCAGGGGTGGTCAGCCC. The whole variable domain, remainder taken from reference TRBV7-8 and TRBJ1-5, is GAGVSQSPRYKVAKRGQDVALRCDPISGHVSLFWYQQALGQGPEFLTYFQNEAQLDKSGLPSDRFFAERPEGSVSTLKIQRTQQEDSAVYLCASSSRGGQPQHFGDGTRLSIL.

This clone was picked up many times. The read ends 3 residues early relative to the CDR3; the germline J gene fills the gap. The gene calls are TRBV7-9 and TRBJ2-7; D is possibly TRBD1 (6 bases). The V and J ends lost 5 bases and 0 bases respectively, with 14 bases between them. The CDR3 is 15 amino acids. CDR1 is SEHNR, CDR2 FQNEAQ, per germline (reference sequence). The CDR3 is CASSGGKGGSYEQYF. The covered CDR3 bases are TGTGCCAGCAGCGGCGGCAAAGGGGGCTCCTACGAG.

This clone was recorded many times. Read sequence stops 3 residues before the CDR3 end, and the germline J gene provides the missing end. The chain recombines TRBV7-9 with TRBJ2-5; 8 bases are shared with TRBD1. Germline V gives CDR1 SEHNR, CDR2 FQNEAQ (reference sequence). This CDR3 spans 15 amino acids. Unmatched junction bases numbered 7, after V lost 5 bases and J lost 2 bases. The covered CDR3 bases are TGTGCCAGCAGCAAAACAGGGGGGCCTCAAGAGACC. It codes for CASSKTGGPQET. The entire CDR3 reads CASSKTGGPQETQYF.

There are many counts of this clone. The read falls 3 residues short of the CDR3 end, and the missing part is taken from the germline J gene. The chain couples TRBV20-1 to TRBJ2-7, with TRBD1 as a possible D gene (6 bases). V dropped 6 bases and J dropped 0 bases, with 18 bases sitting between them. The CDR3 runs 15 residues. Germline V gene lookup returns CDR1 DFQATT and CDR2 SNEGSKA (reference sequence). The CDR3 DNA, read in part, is TGCAGTGCGCCTCTGTCAGGGGCTAACTCCTACGAG. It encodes CSAPLSGANSYE. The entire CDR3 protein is CSAPLSGANSYEQYF.

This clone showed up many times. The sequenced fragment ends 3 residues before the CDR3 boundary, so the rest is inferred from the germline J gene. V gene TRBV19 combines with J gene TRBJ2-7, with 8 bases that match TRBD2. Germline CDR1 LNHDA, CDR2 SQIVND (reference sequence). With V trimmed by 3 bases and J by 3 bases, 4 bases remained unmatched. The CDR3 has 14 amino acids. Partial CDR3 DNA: TGTGCCAGTAGTATTGTAGCGGGGTACTACGAG. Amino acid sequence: CASSIVAGYYE. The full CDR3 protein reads CASSIVAGYYEQYF.